This entry features one T cell receptor (beta chain) sequence. In the source study's methods: The assay estimated nucleated cells by amplifying reference gene primers. Data came from immunoSEQ multiplex PCR; TCRdb stores just in-frame clones and leaves some out. D and trimming come from the DNA, and the V and J calls and clone size come from that table. Here the sample spans about 180,000 clones, around 87% being singletons. The sample comes from a study of blood T cell repertoires in COVID-19. This CDR3 contains 14 residues. This rearrangement joins TRBV12-2 to TRBJ1-4. TRBV12-2 is a pseudogene locus. This receptor was taken from a woman in her twenties or thirties with active or convalescent COVID-19. Source material: peripheral blood. CDR3 in amino acids: CASRLGGRIEKLFF. The CDR3 region has the DNA TGTGCAAGTCGGCTTGGAGGGCGGATTGAAAAACTGTTTTTT.